These T cell receptor beta chains were read from a single sample in a study of CD8+ T cells in alopecia areata. Measured with immunoSEQ multiplex PCR; TCRdb has only the in-frame clones, and not every one. This sample has fewer than 80,000 clones; roughly 61% occur once, and the top ten carry approximately 17%. The source material was CD8+ T cells sorted from blood, sampled at week 0. The receptor set was obtained from a human donor with alopecia areata. The CDR3 runs from the conserved cysteine through the conserved F or W. The D gene is left open where the match is weak. Clone size is not always given. Where it is, it says once, few, many or a class for expanded clones.

v_gene,j_gene,d_gene,abundance,CDR3aa,CDR3nt
TRBV5-6,TRBJ2-5,.,.,CASSLEGFGETQYF,TGTGCCAGCAGCTTAGAGGGTTTTGGTGAGACCCAGTACTTC
TRBV6-6,TRBJ2-1,.,once,CASSYGYRLYNEQFF,TGTGCCAGCAGTTACGGGTATAGGCTCTACAATGAGCAGTTCTTC
TRBV29-1,TRBJ2-7,TRBD2,few,CSVDSGYSYEQYF,TGCAGCGTTGATAGCGGGTACTCCTACGAGCAGTACTTC
TRBV15,TRBJ2-5,.,.,CATSREGLNQETQYF,TGTGCCACCAGCAGAGAGGGACTCAACCAAGAGACCCAGTACTTC
TRBV5-4,TRBJ2-1,.,.,CASSGARDSHGDEQFF,TGTGCCAGCAGCGGGGCCCGGGACTCCCACGGCGATGAGCAGTTCTTC
TRBV10-3,TRBJ2-7,TRBD1,once,CASSLGQTYEQYF,TGTGCCAGCAGCCTGGGACAGACCTACGAGCAGTACTTC
TRBV29-1,TRBJ2-7,TRBD1,few,CSVEGTGYEQYF,TGCAGCGTTGAGGGGACAGGCTACGAGCAGTACTTC
TRBV29-1,TRBJ1-2,TRBD1,.,CSVPPQGGSSYGYTF,TGCAGCGTGCCCCCCCAGGGGGGCAGTAGCTATGGCTACACCTTC
TRBV30,TRBJ1-2,.,.,CAWSVGGSYGYTF,TGTGCCTGGAGTGTAGGGGGGTCCTATGGCTACACCTTC
TRBV2,TRBJ1-5,.,.,CASSEPNQPQHF,TGTGCCAGCAGTGAACCCAATCAGCCCCAGCATTTT
TRBV4-3,TRBJ1-2,TRBD1,.,CASSQDTGTGYYGYTF,TGCGCCAGCAGCCAAGATACCGGGACAGGGTACTATGGCTACACCTTC
TRBV29-1,TRBJ2-3,TRBD1,.,CSVRQGSTVGQYF,TGCAGCGTCAGACAGGGAAGTACCGTTGGGCAGTATTTT
TRBV9,TRBJ2-2,.,.,CASSVDSQGVGGELFF,TGTGCCAGCAGCGTAGATTCGCAGGGAGTTGGTGGGGAGCTGTTTTTT
TRBV7-6,TRBJ1-2,TRBD1,once,CASSLGDSGNYGYTF,TGTGCCAGCAGCTTAGGGGACAGTGGGAACTATGGCTACACCTTC
TRBV29-1,TRBJ1-5,.,.,CSAKLEQGNQPQHF,TGCAGCGCCAAGCTAGAACAGGGCAATCAGCCCCAGCATTTT
TRBV13,TRBJ2-5,.,.,CASSPPGPSGGEVETQYF,TGTGCCAGCAGCCCGCCGGGACCCTCTGGGGGAGAAGTGGAGACCCAGTACTTC
TRBV4-3,TRBJ1-2,.,.,CASSQALYGYTF,TGCGCCAGCAGCCAAGCCCTCTATGGCTACACCTTC
TRBV6-6,TRBJ2-7,.,few,CASSYRSGGFYEQYF,TGTGCCAGCAGTTACCGATCAGGGGGGTTCTACGAGCAGTACTTC
TRBV10-3,TRBJ1-2,.,.,CAIGGAGYTF,TGTGCCATCGGAGGGGCCGGCTACACCTTC
TRBV5-1,TRBJ2-7,TRBD2,.,CASSLGDYLSPYEQYF,TGCGCCAGCAGCTTGGGGGACTACCTTTCTCCCTACGAGCAGTACTTC
TRBV5-1,TRBJ2-1,.,once,CASSLSSSGYNEQFF,TGCGCCAGCAGCCTGTCTAGCTCGGGGTACAATGAGCAGTTCTTC
TRBV7-9,TRBJ2-3,.,.,CASSLVQPFTDTQYF,TGTGCCAGCAGCTTAGTCCAGCCCTTCACAGATACGCAGTATTTT
TRBV7-3,TRBJ2-5,.,.,CASSLTSLEETQYF,TGTGCCAGCAGCCTTACTAGCTTAGAAGAGACCCAGTACTTC
TRBV9,TRBJ1-1,.,.,CASSVAANTEAFF,TGTGCCAGCAGCGTAGCGGCCAACACTGAAGCTTTCTTT
TRBV9,TRBJ2-3,.,.,CASSVGADTQYF,TGTGCCAGCAGCGTAGGGGCGGATACGCAGTATTTT
TRBV27,TRBJ2-7,.,.,CASSSGGYEQYF,TGTGCCAGCAGTTCCGGAGGGTACGAGCAGTACTTC
TRBV4-2,TRBJ2-7,TRBD2,.,CASSQERGGYEQYF,TGTGCCAGCAGCCAAGAGCGGGGGGGTTACGAGCAGTACTTC
TRBV27,TRBJ1-2,.,.,CASSPIYGGTYGYTF,TGTGCCAGCAGTCCGATTTATGGGGGCACCTATGGCTACACCTTC
TRBV7-8,TRBJ2-3,.,.,CASSFLSDTQYF,TGTGCCAGCAGCTTCCTGTCCGATACGCAGTATTTT
TRBV9,TRBJ2-1,.,.,CASSVDTTPSTDEQFF,TGTGCCAGCAGCGTAGACACTACCCCCTCAACAGATGAGCAGTTCTTC
TRBV27,TRBJ1-5,TRBD1,.,CASSPSGQSNQPQHF,TGTGCCAGCAGTCCGTCGGGACAGAGCAATCAGCCCCAGCATTTT
TRBV5-6,TRBJ2-1,.,few,CASGPVGYNEQFF,TGTGCCAGCGGACCGGTAGGCTACAATGAGCAGTTCTTC
TRBV4-1,TRBJ2-6,.,.,CASSQVASSGANVLTF,TGCGCCAGCAGCCAAGTAGCGAGCTCTGGGGCCAACGTCCTGACTTTC
TRBV23-1,TRBJ2-3,.,.,CASSRKPDTQYF,TGCGCCAGCAGTCGGAAGCCAGATACGCAGTATTTT
TRBV28,TRBJ2-1,.,.,CACSRDNEQFF,TGTGCGTGCTCTAGGGACAATGAGCAGTTCTTC
TRBV5-1,TRBJ2-3,.,.,CASSLGVPWQGSDTQYF,TGCGCCAGCAGCTTGGGCGTGCCGTGGCAGGGCTCAGATACGCAGTATTTT
TRBV7-2,TRBJ2-1,.,few,CASSLVGGPGDEQFF,TGTGCCAGCAGCTTAGTTGGGGGGCCGGGCGATGAGCAGTTCTTC
TRBV7-9,TRBJ2-2,.,.,CASSHPAGVNTGELFF,TGTGCCAGCAGCCACCCGGCAGGGGTGAACACCGGGGAGCTGTTTTTT
TRBV5-1,TRBJ2-3,.,few,CASSSLLRTDTQYF,TGCGCCAGCAGCTCCCTGTTACGCACAGATACGCAGTATTTT
TRBV7-9,TRBJ1-2,.,.,CASSPAGLNNYGYTF,TGTGCCAGCAGCCCGGCGGGACTCAATAACTATGGCTACACCTTC
TRBV9,TRBJ2-1,.,few,CASSVGDYRPYNEQFF,TGTGCCAGCAGCGTAGGTGACTACCGTCCCTACAATGAGCAGTTCTTC
TRBV29-1,TRBJ1-1,.,few,CSVEDSITGFGDTEAFF,TGCAGCGTTGAAGACTCGATCACAGGTTTCGGGGACACTGAAGCTTTCTTT
TRBV7-9,TRBJ1-1,.,few,CASSLGRGAEAFF,TGTGCCAGCAGCTTAGGTAGGGGTGCGGAAGCTTTCTTT
TRBV7-2,TRBJ2-3,TRBD2,.,CASRYSGASTDTQYF,TGTGCCAGCAGGTATAGCGGGGCTAGCACAGATACGCAGTATTTT
TRBV5-6,TRBJ2-3,TRBD2,.,CASSSTSGRTDTQYF,TGTGCCAGCAGCTCGACTAGCGGGAGAACAGATACGCAGTATTTT
TRBV27,TRBJ2-1,TRBD2,.,CASSGGGVNEQFF,TGTGCCAGCAGTGGCGGGGGTGTGAATGAGCAGTTCTTC
TRBV15,TRBJ1-6,.,once,CATSRDREYSPLHF,TGTGCCACCAGCAGAGACAGGGAGTATTCACCCCTCCACTTT
TRBV27,TRBJ2-1,.,few,CASSFRVADNEQFF,TGTGCCAGCAGTTTCAGGGTTGCGGACAATGAGCAGTTCTTC
TRBV27,TRBJ2-3,TRBD2,.,CASSELSGRAQYF,TGTGCCAGCAGTGAATTAAGCGGGAGAGCGCAGTATTTT
TRBV6-5,TRBJ2-5,.,.,CASSSGLGTQYF,TGTGCCAGCAGTTCTGGGTTGGGGACCCAGTACTTC
TRBV5-6,TRBJ2-2,TRBD2,.,CASSTSGENTGELFF,TGTGCCAGCTCCACTAGCGGGGAGAACACCGGGGAGCTGTTTTTT
TRBV29-1,TRBJ1-1,.,.,CSVDSTEAFF,TGCAGCGTTGATTCAACTGAAGCTTTCTTT
TRBV30,TRBJ1-2,.,.,CAWSVSWRRGVSGYTF,TGTGCCTGGAGTGTAAGCTGGCGAAGGGGGGTCTCCGGCTACACCTTC
TRBV5-4,TRBJ2-3,.,.,CASSLFDGPSTDTQYF,TGTGCCAGCAGCTTATTCGACGGACCAAGCACAGATACGCAGTATTTT